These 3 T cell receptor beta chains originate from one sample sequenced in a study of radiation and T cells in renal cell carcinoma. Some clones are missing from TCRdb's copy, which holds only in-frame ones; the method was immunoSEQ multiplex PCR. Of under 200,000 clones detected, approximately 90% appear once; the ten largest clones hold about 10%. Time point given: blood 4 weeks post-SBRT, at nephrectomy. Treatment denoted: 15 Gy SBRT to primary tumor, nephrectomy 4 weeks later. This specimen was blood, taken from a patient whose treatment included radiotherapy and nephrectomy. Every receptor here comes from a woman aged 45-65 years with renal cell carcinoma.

The CDR3 DNA is TGCGCCAGCAGCTTCAACACCGGGGAGCTGTTTTTT. Its protein is CASSFNTGELFF. V is TRBV4-1 and J is TRBJ2-2; D unclear. In germline, CDR1 is MGHRA, CDR2 YSYEKL. Trimming cost V 5 bases and J 2 bases, with 3 bases left between them. The CDR3 is 12 residues long.

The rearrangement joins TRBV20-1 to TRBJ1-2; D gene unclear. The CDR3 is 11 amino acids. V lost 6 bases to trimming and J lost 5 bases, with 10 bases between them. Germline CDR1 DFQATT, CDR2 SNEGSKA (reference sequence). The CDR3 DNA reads TGCAGTGCGTCCGGGAATTATGGCTACACCTTC. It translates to CSASGNYGYTF.

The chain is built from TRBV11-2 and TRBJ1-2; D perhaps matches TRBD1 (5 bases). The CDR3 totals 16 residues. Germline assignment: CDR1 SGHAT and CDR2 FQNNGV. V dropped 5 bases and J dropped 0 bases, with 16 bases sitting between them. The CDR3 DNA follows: TGTGCCAGCAGCCGGCAGGGACTATCAACTAACTATGGCTACACCTTC. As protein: CASSRQGLSTNYGYTF.